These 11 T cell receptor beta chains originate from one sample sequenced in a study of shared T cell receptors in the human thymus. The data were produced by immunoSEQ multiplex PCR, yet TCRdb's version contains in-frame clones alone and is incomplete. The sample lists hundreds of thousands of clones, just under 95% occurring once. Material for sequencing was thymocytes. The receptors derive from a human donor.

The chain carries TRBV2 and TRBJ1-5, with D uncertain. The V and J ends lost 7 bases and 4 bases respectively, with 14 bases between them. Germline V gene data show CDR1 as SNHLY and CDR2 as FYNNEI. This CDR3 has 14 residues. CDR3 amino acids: CASTEGKYNQPQHF. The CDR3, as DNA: TGTGCCAGCACCGAAGGGAAGTATAATCAGCCCCAGCATTTT.

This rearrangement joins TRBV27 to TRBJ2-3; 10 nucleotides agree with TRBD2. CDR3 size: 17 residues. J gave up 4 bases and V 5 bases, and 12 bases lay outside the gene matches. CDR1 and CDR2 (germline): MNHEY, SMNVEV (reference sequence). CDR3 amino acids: CASSPPTLGLASDTQYF. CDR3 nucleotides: TGTGCCAGCAGTCCGCCCACTCTGGGACTAGCGTCAGATACGCAGTATTTT.

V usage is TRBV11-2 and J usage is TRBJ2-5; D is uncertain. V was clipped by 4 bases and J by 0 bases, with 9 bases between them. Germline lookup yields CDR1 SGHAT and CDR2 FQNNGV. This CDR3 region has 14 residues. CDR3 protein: CASSSGVYQETQYF. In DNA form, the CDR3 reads TGTGCCAGCAGCTCGGGTGTGTACCAAGAGACCCAGTACTTC.

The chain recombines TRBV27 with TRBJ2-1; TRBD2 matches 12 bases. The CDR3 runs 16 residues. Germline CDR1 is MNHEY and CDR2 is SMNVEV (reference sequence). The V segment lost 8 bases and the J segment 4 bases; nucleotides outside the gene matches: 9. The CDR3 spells CASASGRVYMYNEQFF. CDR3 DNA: TGTGCCAGCGCTAGCGGGAGGGTCTACATGTACAATGAGCAGTTCTTC.

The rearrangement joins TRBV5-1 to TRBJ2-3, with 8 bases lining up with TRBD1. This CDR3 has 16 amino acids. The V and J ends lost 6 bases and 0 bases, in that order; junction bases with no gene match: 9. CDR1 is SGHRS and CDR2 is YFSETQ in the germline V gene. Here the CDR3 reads CASTPRDRRSTDTQYF. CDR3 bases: TGCGCCAGCACCCCCAGGGACAGGAGGAGCACAGATACGCAGTATTTT.

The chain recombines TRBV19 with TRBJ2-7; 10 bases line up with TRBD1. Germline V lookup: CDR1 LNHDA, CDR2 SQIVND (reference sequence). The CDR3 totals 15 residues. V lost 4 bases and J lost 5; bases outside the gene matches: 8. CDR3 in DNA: TGTGCCAGTAGTACCGACAGGGGGCTTTCCGACGAGCAGTACTTC. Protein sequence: CASSTDRGLSDEQYF.

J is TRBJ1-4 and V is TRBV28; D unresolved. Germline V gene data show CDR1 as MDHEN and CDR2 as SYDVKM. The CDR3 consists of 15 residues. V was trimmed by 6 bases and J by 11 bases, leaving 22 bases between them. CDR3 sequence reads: CASSPPLRLKRKLFF. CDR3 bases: TGTGCCAGCAGCCCCCCGCTACGTTTAAAGCGGAAACTGTTTTTT.

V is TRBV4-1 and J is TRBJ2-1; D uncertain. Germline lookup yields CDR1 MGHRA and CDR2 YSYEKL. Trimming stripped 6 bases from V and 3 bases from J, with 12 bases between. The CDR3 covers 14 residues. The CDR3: CASSQSRNYNEQFF. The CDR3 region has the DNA TGCGCCAGCAGTCAGTCTAGGAACTACAATGAGCAGTTCTTC.

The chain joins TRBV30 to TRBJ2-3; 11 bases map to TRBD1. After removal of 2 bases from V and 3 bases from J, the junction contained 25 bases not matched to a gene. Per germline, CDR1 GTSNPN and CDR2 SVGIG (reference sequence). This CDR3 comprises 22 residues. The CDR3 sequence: CAWSPRGRKTGTGGGRTDTQYF. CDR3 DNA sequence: TGTGCCTGGAGTCCAAGAGGGAGGAAGACCGGGACAGGGGGAGGGAGAACAGATACGCAGTATTTT.

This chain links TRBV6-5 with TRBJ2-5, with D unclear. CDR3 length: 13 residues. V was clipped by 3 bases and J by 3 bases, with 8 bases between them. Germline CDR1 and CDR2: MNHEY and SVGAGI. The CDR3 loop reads CASSYQAEETQYF. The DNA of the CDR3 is TGTGCCAGCAGTTATCAGGCAGAAGAGACCCAGTACTTC.

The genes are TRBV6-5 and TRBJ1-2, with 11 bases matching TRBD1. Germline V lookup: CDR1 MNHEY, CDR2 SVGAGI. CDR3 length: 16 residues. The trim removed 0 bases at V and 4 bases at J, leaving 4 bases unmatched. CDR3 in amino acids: CASSYSRDRGVYGYTF. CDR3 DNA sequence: TGTGCCAGCAGTTACTCCCGGGACAGGGGGGTCTATGGCTACACCTTC.